One sample yielded the 10 T cell receptor beta chains listed below, sequenced in a study of blood T cell repertoires in COVID-19. The table came from immunoSEQ multiplex PCR; TCRdb's copy has only in-frame clones and leaves some out. Among approximately 10,000 clones listed, roughly four fifths were seen once. Sequences were obtained from peripheral blood. Source of these receptors: a man in his forties or fifties with active COVID-19.

The chain uses TRBV28 and TRBJ1-4; 7 positions agree with TRBD1. Germline CDR1 and CDR2: MDHEN and SYDVKM. This CDR3 comprises 16 residues. The V and J ends lost 7 bases and 1 base, in that order; junction bases with no gene match: 9. The CDR3 here is CASKAGGIETNEKLFF. The DNA of the CDR3 is TGTGCCAGCAAAGCAGGGGGAATAGAAACTAATGAAAAACTGTTTTTT.

This chain links TRBV27 with TRBJ1-3; D is unclear. Per the germline V gene, CDR1 is MNHEY and CDR2 is SMNVEV (reference sequence). The CDR3 extends over 15 amino acids. V was shortened by 2 bases and J by 0 bases, with 8 bases between the two germline ends. CDR3 protein: CASSLQAYSGNTIYF. The CDR3, as DNA: TGTGCCAGCAGTTTACAGGCCTACTCTGGAAACACCATATATTTT.

The CDR3, as DNA: TGTGCCAGCAGTGAGAGATCACCGGGCAATGAGCAGTTCTTC. Amino acid sequence: CASSERSPGNEQFF. This chain links TRBV6-1 with TRBJ2-1; no firm D call. Germline V gene data show CDR1 as MNHNS and CDR2 as SASEGT. This CDR3 comprises 14 residues. V was shortened by 3 bases and J by 6 bases, with 12 bases between the two germline ends.

CDR3 DNA: TGTGCCAGCAGTTCAACGGGTGAATCTGAAGCTTTCTTT. It encodes CASSSTGESEAFF. The V and J genes are TRBV27 and TRBJ1-1; no clear D gene. V was cut by 4 bases and J by 6 bases, with 12 bases left in between. The length of the CDR3 is 13 residues. Looked up from germline, CDR1 is MNHEY and CDR2 is SMNVEV (reference sequence).

The chain combines TRBV20-1 with TRBJ2-1; 8 bases line up with TRBD2. The CDR3 totals 16 residues. Germline V gene lookup returns CDR1 DFQATT and CDR2 SNEGSKA (reference sequence). The ends lost 3 bases at V and 1 base at J; junction bases unmatched: 8. Written as DNA, the CDR3 is TGCAGTGCTAGTCCGCCGACTAGCGTGTCCTACAATGAGCAGTTCTTC. This sequence encodes CSASPPTSVSYNEQFF.

This clone was counted only a few times. The chain combines TRBV2 with TRBJ2-1; D perhaps matches TRBD1 (6 bases). The CDR3 runs 12 residues. V was cut by 5 bases and J by 7 bases, with 9 bases left in between. Germline V gene sequence: CDR1 SNHLY, CDR2 FYNNEI. CDR3 sequence reads: CASSRQVNEQFF. CDR3 DNA: TGTGCCAGCAGTAGACAGGTAAATGAGCAGTTCTTC.

The rearrangement joins TRBV27 to TRBJ2-6; 9 bases match TRBD1. V was pared by 6 bases and J by 0 bases, with 12 bases of the junction left unmatched. Germline CDR1 MNHEY, CDR2 SMNVEV (reference sequence). This CDR3 has 19 amino acids. The CDR3 sequence is CASSYTGTGLYSGANVLTF. The CDR3, as DNA: TGTGCCAGCAGCTACACCGGGACAGGGTTATACTCTGGGGCCAACGTCCTGACTTTC.

This rearrangement joins TRBV12-3 or TRBV12-4 to TRBJ2-7, with D unresolved. Trimming removed 1 base at V and 5 bases at J, with 6 bases between. The CDR3 is made up of 12 amino acids. The CDR3 sequence: CASSLVSDEQYF. The CDR3 DNA reads TGTGCCAGCAGTTTAGTTTCTGACGAGCAGTACTTC.

The chain carries TRBV6-1 and TRBJ2-7; possibly TRBD1 for D (5 bases). With 2 bases removed from V and 6 bases from J, the gap between germline ends came to 14 bases. Germline V gene lookup returns CDR1 MNHNS and CDR2 SASEGT. This CDR3 has 14 amino acids. DNA of the CDR3: TGTGCCAGCAGTGAATGGGGCCTCCTCGGCGAGCAGTACTTC. Encoded protein: CASSEWGLLGEQYF.

The V call is TRBV7-9, the J call TRBJ1-1; 7 bases match TRBD1. Germline V gene sequence: CDR1 SEHNR, CDR2 FQNEAQ (reference sequence). With V trimmed by 6 bases and J by 1 base, 2 bases remained unmatched. The CDR3 totals 13 residues. This CDR3 reads CASRRTGNTEAFF. CDR3 sequence (DNA): TGTGCCAGCAGACGGACAGGGAACACTGAAGCTTTCTTT.